What follows describes a single T cell receptor beta chain. Only in-frame clones appear in the TCRdb table, and some are missing; sequencing was by immunoSEQ multiplex PCR. In the table there are roughly 64,000 clones, roughly 96% of which are singletons. The data derive from a study of cytomegalovirus exposure and HLA in healthy donors. Germline assignment: CDR1 SGHTA and CDR2 FQGTGA. The CDR3 consists of 14 residues. J gave up 8 bases and V 5 bases, and 10 bases lay outside the gene matches. The sequenced sample was PBMCs. The sequence was obtained from a woman younger than 30 in good health and CMV-seropositive. The chain combines TRBV7-3 with TRBJ1-2; 8 bases fit TRBD1. The CDR3 is CASSQQGAQTGYTF. CDR3 coding DNA: TGTGCCAGCAGCCAGCAGGGGGCACAAACGGGCTACACCTTC.